This TCR beta chain was documented in a study of metastatic and nonmetastatic thyroid tumors. Study details: Comparison of repertoires was carried out across blood and tumor or nodule tissue from malignant and benign thyroid patients.

This clone turned up a few times. Antigen: not known. Original handling: To classify distant metastasis in papillary thyroid cancer, a model was built from CDR3 differences across clinicopathological groups. TCRdb re-called clones via MiXCR from the PCR reads. TCRdb's processing, not the authors', yielded these V and J calls. The profile shows 25,000 to 30,000 clones, around 16% of them singletons. Study conclusions and caveats: Malignant thyroid tumors reportedly exceeded benign nodules significantly in TCR beta diversity, with the difference appearing in blood and tumor.

Until they underwent thyroid surgery, no patient had received any treatment. J lost 2 bases, V lost 9 bases, and 8 bases had no gene match. Germline loops: CDR1 MNHEY, CDR2 SVGEGT. The CDR3 length is 14 residues. The gene calls are TRBV6-2 or TRBV6-3 and TRBJ2-3; TRBD1 aligns across 7 bases. This clonotype was sampled from a male donor with papillary thyroid cancer or a benign thyroid nodule (not recorded which). Some clones in this sample may be carry-over from other donors' samples. The sample taken for sequencing was blood. DNA for the CDR3: TGTGCCAGTAGATCGGGACAGCCCACAGATACGCAGTATTTT. Protein sequence: CASRSGQPTDTQYF.